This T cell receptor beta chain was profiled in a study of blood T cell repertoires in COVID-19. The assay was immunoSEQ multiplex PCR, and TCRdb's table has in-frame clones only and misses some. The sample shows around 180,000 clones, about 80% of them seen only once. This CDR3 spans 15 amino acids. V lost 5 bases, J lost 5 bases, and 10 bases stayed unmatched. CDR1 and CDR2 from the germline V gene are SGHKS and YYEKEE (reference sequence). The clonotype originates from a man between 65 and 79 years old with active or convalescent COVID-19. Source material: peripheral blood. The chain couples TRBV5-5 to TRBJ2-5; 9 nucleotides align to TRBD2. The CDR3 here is CASSKLAGGGETQYF. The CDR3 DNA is TGTGCCAGCAGTAAACTAGCGGGCGGGGGGGAGACCCAGTACTTC.